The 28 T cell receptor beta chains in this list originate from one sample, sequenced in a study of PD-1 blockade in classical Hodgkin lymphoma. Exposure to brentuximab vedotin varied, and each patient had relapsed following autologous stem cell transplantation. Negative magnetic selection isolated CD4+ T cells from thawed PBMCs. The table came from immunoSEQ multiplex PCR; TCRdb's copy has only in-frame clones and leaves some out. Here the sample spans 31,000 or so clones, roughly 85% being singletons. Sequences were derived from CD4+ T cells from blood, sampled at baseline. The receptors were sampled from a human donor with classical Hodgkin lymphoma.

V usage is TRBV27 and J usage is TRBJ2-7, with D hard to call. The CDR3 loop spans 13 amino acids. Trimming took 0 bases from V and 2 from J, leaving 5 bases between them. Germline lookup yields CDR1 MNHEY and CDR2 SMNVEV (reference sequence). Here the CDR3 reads CASSLSSPYEQYF. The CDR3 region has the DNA TGTGCCAGCAGTTTATCCTCCCCCTACGAGCAGTACTTC.

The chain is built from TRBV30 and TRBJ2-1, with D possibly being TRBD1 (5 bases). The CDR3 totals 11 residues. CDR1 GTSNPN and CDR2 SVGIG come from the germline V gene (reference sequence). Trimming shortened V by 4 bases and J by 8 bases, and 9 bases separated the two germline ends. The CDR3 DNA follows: TGTGCCTGGACAGGGCTGCATGAGCAGTTCTTC. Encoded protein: CAWTGLHEQFF.

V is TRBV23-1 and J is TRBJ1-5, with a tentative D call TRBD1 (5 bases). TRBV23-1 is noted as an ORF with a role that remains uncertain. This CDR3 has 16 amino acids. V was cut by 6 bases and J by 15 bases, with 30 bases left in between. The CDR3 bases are TGCGCCAGCAGACCTCCGCCGGGGGGACGGCAGACCACAGGGCATTTT. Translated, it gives CASRPPPGGRQTTGHF.

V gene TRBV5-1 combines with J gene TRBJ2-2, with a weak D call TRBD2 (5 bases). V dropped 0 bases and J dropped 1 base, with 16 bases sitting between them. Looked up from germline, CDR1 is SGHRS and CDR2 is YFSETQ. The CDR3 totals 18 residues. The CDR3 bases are TGCGCCAGCAGCTTGGTCACCCTAAGCGGCAGGAACACCGGGGAGCTGTTTTTT. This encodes CASSLVTLSGRNTGELFF.

CDR3 loop: CASSLAGGGSSNEQFF. CDR3 DNA sequence: TGTGCCAGCAGCTTGGCAGGAGGGGGCAGTAGCAATGAGCAGTTCTTC. The rearrangement uses TRBV5-4 and TRBJ2-1, with D possibly being TRBD1 (7 bases). Trimming pared 0 bases from V and 6 bases from J, leaving 16 bases between. Germline V gene lookup returns CDR1 SGHNT and CDR2 YYREEE (reference sequence). The CDR3 runs 16 residues. Looking up the rest from reference TRBV5-4 and TRBJ2-1 gives the full variable domain: ETGVTQSPTHLIKTRGQQVTLRCSSQSGHNTVSWYQQALGQGPQFIFQYYREEENGRGNFPPRFSGLQFPNYSSELNVNALELDDSALYLCASSLAGGGSSNEQFFGPGTRLTVL.

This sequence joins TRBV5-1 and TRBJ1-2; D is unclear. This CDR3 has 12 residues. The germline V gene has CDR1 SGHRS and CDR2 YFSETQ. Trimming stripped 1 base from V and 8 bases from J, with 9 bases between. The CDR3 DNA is TGCGCCAGCAGCTTGTCCCGAAACGGCTACACCTTC. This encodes CASSLSRNGYTF.

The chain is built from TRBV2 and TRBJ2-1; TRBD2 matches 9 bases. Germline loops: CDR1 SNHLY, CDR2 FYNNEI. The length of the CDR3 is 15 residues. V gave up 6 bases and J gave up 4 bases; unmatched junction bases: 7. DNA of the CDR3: TGTGCCAGCAGAAGTCTAGCGGGGAGATACAATGAGCAGTTCTTC. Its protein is CASRSLAGRYNEQFF.

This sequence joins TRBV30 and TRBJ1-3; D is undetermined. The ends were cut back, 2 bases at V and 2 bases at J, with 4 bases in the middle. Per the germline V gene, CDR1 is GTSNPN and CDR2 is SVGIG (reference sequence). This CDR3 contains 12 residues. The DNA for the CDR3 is TGTGCCTGGAGTTTTACTGGAAACACCATATATTTT. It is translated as CAWSFTGNTIYF.

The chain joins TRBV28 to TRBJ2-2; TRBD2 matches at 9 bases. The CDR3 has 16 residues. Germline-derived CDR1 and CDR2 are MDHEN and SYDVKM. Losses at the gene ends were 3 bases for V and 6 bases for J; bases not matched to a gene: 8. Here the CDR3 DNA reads TGTGCCAGCAGTTTTGACGGGCTAGCGGGACCCGGGGAGCTGTTTTTT. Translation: CASSFDGLAGPGELFF.

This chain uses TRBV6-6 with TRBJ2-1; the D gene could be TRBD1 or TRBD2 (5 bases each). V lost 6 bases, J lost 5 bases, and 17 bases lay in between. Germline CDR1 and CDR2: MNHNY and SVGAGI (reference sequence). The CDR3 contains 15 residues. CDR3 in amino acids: CASRPTRGLDNEQFF. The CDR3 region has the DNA TGTGCCAGCAGACCGACACGGGGCCTTGACAATGAGCAGTTCTTC.

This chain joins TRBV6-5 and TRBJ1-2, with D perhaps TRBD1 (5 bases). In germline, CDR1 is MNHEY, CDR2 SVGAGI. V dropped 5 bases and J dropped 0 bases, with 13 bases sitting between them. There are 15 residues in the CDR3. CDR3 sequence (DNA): TGTGCCAGCAGTGGGCCAGGGAGGGCTAACTATGGCTACACCTTC. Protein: CASSGPGRANYGYTF.

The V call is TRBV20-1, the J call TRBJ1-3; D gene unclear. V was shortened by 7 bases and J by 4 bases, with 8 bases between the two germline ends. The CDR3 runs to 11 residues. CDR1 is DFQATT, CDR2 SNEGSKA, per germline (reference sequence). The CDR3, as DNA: TGCAGTGGCCTAGCGGGAAACACCATATATTTT. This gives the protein CSGLAGNTIYF.

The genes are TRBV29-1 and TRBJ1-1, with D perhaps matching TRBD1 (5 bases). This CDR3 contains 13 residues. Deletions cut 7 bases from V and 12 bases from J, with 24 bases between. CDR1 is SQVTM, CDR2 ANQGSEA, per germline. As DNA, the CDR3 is TGCAGCGGGAGGGGATGGGAGGGGCAGAGAACTTTCTTT. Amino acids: CSGRGWEGQRTFF.

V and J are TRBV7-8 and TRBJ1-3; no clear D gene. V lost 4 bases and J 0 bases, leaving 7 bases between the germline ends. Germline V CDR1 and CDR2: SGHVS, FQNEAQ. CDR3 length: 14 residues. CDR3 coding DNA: TGTGCCAGCAGCTCCATTAGCTCTGGAAACACCATATATTTT. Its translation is CASSSISSGNTIYF.

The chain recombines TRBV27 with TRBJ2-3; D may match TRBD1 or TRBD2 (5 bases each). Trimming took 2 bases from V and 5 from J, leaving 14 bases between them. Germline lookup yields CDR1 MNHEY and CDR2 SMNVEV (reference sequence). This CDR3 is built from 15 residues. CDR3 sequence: CASSLRGSVGDTQYF. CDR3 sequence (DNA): TGTGCCAGCAGTTTACGGGGCTCGGTGGGAGATACGCAGTATTTT.

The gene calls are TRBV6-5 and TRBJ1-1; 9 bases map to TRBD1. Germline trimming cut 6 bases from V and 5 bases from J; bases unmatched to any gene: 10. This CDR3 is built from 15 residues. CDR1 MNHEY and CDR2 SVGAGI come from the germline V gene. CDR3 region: CASRTLGQGRTEAFF. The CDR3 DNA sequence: TGTGCCAGCAGGACCCTCGGACAGGGGAGGACTGAAGCTTTCTTT.

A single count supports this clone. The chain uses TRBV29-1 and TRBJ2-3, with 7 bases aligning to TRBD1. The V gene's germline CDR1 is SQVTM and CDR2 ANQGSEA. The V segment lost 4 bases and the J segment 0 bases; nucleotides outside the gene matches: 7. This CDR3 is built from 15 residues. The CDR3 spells CSVGRTGKSTDTQYF. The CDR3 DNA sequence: TGCAGCGTTGGAAGGACAGGAAAAAGCACAGATACGCAGTATTTT.

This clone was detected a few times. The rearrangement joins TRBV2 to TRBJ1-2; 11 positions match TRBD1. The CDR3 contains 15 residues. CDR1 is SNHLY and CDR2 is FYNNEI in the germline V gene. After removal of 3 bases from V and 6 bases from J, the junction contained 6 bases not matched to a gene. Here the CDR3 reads CASSEGQGEWDGYTF. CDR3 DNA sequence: TGTGCCAGCAGTGAGGGACAGGGGGAATGGGATGGCTACACCTTC.

CDR3: CASSSLRQGSRYNEQFF. CDR3 DNA: TGCGCCAGCAGCTCCTTACGACAGGGAAGTCGGTACAATGAGCAGTTCTTC. This sequence joins TRBV5-1 and TRBJ2-1; the match to TRBD1 covers 7 bases. After removal of 3 bases from V and 4 bases from J, the junction contained 13 bases not matched to a gene. In germline, CDR1 is SGHRS, CDR2 YFSETQ. The CDR3 contains 17 residues.

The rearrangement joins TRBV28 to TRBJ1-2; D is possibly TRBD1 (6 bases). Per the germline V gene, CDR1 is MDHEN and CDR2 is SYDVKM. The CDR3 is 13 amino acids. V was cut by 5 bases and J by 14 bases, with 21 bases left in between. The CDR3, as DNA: TGTGCCAGCAGTGTCTCCACAGGGACTTCCTCTACCTTC. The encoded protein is CASSVSTGTSSTF.

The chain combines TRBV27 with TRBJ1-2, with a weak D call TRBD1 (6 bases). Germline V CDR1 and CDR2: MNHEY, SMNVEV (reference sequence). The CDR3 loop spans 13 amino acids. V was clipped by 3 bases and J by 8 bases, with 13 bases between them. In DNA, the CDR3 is TGTGCCAGCAGTTTCTTACAGGGTGGCGGCTACACCTTC. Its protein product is CASSFLQGGGYTF.

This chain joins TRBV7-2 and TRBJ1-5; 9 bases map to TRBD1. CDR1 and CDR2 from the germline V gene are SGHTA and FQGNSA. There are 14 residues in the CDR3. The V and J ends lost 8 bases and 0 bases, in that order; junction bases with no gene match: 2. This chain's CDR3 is CASQGQGSNQPQHF. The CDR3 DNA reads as TGTGCCAGCCAGGGACAGGGTAGCAATCAGCCCCAGCATTTT.

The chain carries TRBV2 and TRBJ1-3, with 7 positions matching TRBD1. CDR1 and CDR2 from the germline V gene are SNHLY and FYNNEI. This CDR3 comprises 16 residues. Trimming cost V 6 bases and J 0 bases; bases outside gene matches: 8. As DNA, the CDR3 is TGTGCCAGCAGCTGGGCAGGGGGAACCTCTGGAAACACCATATATTTT. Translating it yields CASSWAGGTSGNTIYF.

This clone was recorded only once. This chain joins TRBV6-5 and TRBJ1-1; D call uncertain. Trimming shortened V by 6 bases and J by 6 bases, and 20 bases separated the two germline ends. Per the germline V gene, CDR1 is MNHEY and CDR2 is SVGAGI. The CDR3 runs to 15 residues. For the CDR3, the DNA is TGTGCCAGCAGATCGCCCGCGGAGGGTTCGGCTGAAGCTTTCTTT. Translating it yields CASRSPAEGSAEAFF.

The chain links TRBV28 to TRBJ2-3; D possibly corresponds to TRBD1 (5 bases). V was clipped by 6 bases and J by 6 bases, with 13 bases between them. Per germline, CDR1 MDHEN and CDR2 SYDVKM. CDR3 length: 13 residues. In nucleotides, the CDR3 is TGTGCCAGCAGGACCAGGGTTGTTGATACGCAGTATTTT. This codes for CASRTRVVDTQYF.

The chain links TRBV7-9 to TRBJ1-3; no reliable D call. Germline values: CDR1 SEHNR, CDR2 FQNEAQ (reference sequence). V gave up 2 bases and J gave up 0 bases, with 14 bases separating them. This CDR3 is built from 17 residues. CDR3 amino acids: CASSLQRGLYSGNTIYF. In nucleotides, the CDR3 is TGTGCCAGCAGCTTACAGCGCGGGTTATACTCTGGAAACACCATATATTTT.

CDR3 protein: CASSMQRLSGANVLTF. For the CDR3, the DNA is TGTGCCAGTAGTATGCAGCGCCTCTCTGGGGCCAACGTCCTGACTTTC. The rearrangement joins TRBV19 to TRBJ2-6; D is undetermined. Per the germline V gene, CDR1 is LNHDA and CDR2 is SQIVND (reference sequence). The CDR3 runs to 16 residues. V was shortened by 3 bases and J by 0 bases, with 9 bases between the two germline ends.

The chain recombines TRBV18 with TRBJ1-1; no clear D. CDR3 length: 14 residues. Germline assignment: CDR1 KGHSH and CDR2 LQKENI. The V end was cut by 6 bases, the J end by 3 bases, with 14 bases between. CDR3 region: CASSPTGLDTEAFF. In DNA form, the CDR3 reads TGTGCCAGCTCGCCGACGGGATTAGACACTGAAGCTTTCTTT.